Each of the 2 T cell receptor beta chains below was sequenced from the same sample in a study of blood T cell repertoires in COVID-19. Profiled with immunoSEQ multiplex PCR; TCRdb holds only in-frame clones, not every one. This table has fewer than 100,000 clones, 80% to 90% appearing once. Specimen: peripheral blood. All receptors derive from a woman of 80 years or more with acute or convalescent COVID-19.

This clone was counted between two and nine times. This sequence joins TRBV29-1 and TRBJ2-1; TRBD1 might be the D (6 bases). The CDR3 spans 16 residues. CDR1 SQVTM and CDR2 ANQGSEA come from the germline V gene. V lost 5 bases and J lost 0, with 17 bases in between. The CDR3 reads CSVRRVNRDSYNEQFF. In DNA form, the CDR3 reads TGCAGCGTTCGCCGCGTGAACAGGGACTCCTACAATGAGCAGTTCTTC.

The rearrangement links TRBV11-2 to TRBJ2-5; 9 bases line up with TRBD2. The CDR3 is made up of 15 amino acids. V lost 3 bases to trimming and J lost 0 bases; unmatched junction nucleotides: 2. Germline V CDR1 and CDR2: SGHAT, FQNNGV. The CDR3, as DNA: TGTGCCAGCAGCTTGGCGGGGGGGTACCAAGAGACCCAGTACTTC. Translation gives CASSLAGGYQETQYF.